The 18 T cell receptor beta chains given below trace back to one sample, sequenced in a study of cytomegalovirus exposure and HLA in healthy donors (dated by TCRdb to 2016 to 2017). The library was prepared using the immunoSEQ multiplex PCR assay. In its TCRdb copy, this immuneACCESS table keeps in-frame sequences only and misses some clones. Where compared with another copy, unresolved V genes explain less than half of these, and the others have no known cause. This sample gives approximately 160,000 clones in total; about 90% of them show up just once. 3% of the sample lies in the top ten. The sequenced material came from PBMCs. These receptors all come from a woman younger than 30 in good health and CMV-seropositive.

The V and J genes are TRBV10-3 and TRBJ2-2; 11 bases map to TRBD2. This CDR3 is built from 14 residues. Germline values: CDR1 ENHRY, CDR2 SYGVKD. V shed 5 bases, J shed 5 bases, and the junction held 1 base outside the gene matches. The CDR3 protein is CAISWTSGTGELFF. The CDR3 DNA sequence: TGTGCCATCAGTTGGACTAGCGGGACCGGGGAGCTGTTTTTT.

This clone was detected only once. The chain has TRBV7-9 and TRBJ2-3; D ambiguous. V gave up 3 bases and J gave up 2 bases, with 6 bases separating them. CDR3 length: 13 amino acids. CDR1 is SEHNR and CDR2 is FQNEAQ in the germline V gene (reference sequence). The CDR3 spells CASSFVFTDTQYF. Written as DNA, the CDR3 is TGTGCCAGCAGCTTCGTCTTCACAGATACGCAGTATTTT. The full variable domain, with the rest looked up from reference TRBV7-9 and TRBJ2-3, is DTGVSQNPRHKITKRGQNVTFRCDPISEHNRLYWYRQTLGQGPEFLTYFQNEAQLEKSRLLSDRFSAERPKGSFSTLEIQRTEQGDSAMYLCASSFVFTDTQYFGPGTRLTVL.

This clone came up a few times. DNA for the CDR3: TGCAGCGTCCCCCGTGGTTGGAGTGACAGGGCGGGCTACACCTTC. Amino acid sequence: CSVPRGWSDRAGYTF. This rearrangement joins TRBV29-1 to TRBJ1-2, with 7 positions matching TRBD1. The germline V gene encodes CDR1 SQVTM and CDR2 ANQGSEA. After removal of 6 bases from V and 8 bases from J, the junction contained 18 bases not matched to a gene. This CDR3 has 15 amino acids. Based on the CDR3 plus reference TRBV29-1 and TRBJ1-2, the full variable domain is SAVISQKPSRDICQRGTSLTIQCQVDSQVTMMFWYRQQPGQSLTLIATANQGSEATYESGFVIDKFPISRPNLTFSTLTVSNMSPEDSSIYLCSVPRGWSDRAGYTFGSGTRLTVV.

CDR3 nucleotides: TGTGCCAGATTAGGGACAGGGTGGAAAAACACTGAAGCTTTCTTT. It yields the protein CARLGTGWKNTEAFF. The chain has TRBV5-3 and TRBJ1-1; the match to TRBD1 covers 9 bases. TRBV5-3 is assigned to the ORF class and has an uncertain function. The CDR3 has 15 amino acids. The V segment lost 7 bases and the J segment 2 bases; nucleotides outside the gene matches: 9.

The gene calls are TRBV4-3 and TRBJ2-7, with 10 bases that match TRBD2. Losses at the gene ends were 0 bases for V and 8 bases for J; bases not matched to a gene: 7. Germline CDR1 and CDR2: LGHNA and YSLEER. This CDR3 spans 15 amino acids. The CDR3 DNA is TGCGCCAGCAGCCAAGATTCGAGCGGGAGGGCCCAGCAGTACTTC. It is translated as CASSQDSSGRAQQYF.

The V and J genes are TRBV2 and TRBJ1-2; D unresolved. CDR3 length: 14 amino acids. Trimming left V 5 bases short and J 5 bases short, with 15 bases between. The germline V gene encodes CDR1 SNHLY and CDR2 FYNNEI. For the CDR3, the DNA is TGTGCCAGCAGTCCGACGGGTAATCTATATGGCTACACCTTC. Amino acids: CASSPTGNLYGYTF. Looking up the rest from reference TRBV2 and TRBJ1-2 gives the full variable domain: EPEVTQTPSHQVTQMGQEVILRCVPISNHLYFYWYRQILGQKVEFLVSFYNNEISEKSEIFDDQFSVERPDGSNFTLKIRSTKLEDSAMYFCASSPTGNLYGYTFGSGTRLTVV.

This chain connects TRBV2 to TRBJ1-1, with unresolved D. The V and J ends lost 4 bases and 7 bases respectively, with 4 bases between them. The CDR3 has 10 residues. The germline V gene has CDR1 SNHLY and CDR2 FYNNEI. CDR3 nucleotide sequence: TGTGCCAGCAGTGTAAATGAAGCTTTCTTT. Translated: CASSVNEAFF.

The chain joins TRBV27 to TRBJ1-1, with D perhaps TRBD1 (5 bases). CDR3 length: 16 residues. Trimming shortened V by 6 bases and J by 0 bases, and 17 bases separated the two germline ends. Germline assignment: CDR1 MNHEY and CDR2 SMNVEV (reference sequence). The CDR3 DNA is TGTGCCAGCAGCACGGGACTAGAGGGCATGAACACTGAAGCTTTCTTT. It specifies CASSTGLEGMNTEAFF.

This rearrangement joins TRBV6-6 to TRBJ2-3; 8 nucleotides line up with TRBD1. The CDR3 covers 15 residues. Germline V gene data show CDR1 as MNHNY and CDR2 as SVGAGI (reference sequence). Trimming took 4 bases from V and 2 from J; bases not matched to a gene: 5. This CDR3 is CASSSRTGTTDTQYF. CDR3 DNA sequence: TGTGCCAGCAGTTCCCGGACAGGGACCACAGATACGCAGTATTTT.

This clone has a handful of counts. The rearrangement uses TRBV6-5 and TRBJ1-2; the D gene is possibly TRBD1 (6 bases). Germline V gene sequence: CDR1 MNHEY, CDR2 SVGAGI. Trimming removed 2 bases from V and 4 bases from J, with 14 bases in between. CDR3 length: 15 residues. The CDR3 DNA reads TGTGCCAGCAGTTACACACCCGGGACACGCTATGGCTACACCTTC. As protein: CASSYTPGTRYGYTF.

This chain uses TRBV7-2 with TRBJ2-7; D remains unclear. The CDR3 has 14 amino acids. Trimming stripped 1 base from V and 7 bases from J, with 14 bases between. Germline assignment: CDR1 SGHTA and CDR2 FQGNSA. This chain's CDR3 is CASSLGLRVSEQYF. The CDR3 coding sequence is TGTGCCAGCAGCTTAGGTCTCCGGGTTTCAGAGCAGTACTTC.

This chain connects TRBV11-3 to TRBJ2-3, with TRBD1 identical over 11 bases. The V gene end was trimmed by 5 bases and the J gene end by 5 bases; junction bases not matched to a gene: 3. This CDR3 is 14 amino acids long. CDR1 is SGHNT and CDR2 is YENEEA in the germline V gene. CDR3: CASSLGQGEDTQYF. In DNA form, the CDR3 reads TGTGCCAGCAGCCTGGGACAGGGGGAAGATACGCAGTATTTT. Based on the CDR3 plus reference TRBV11-3 and TRBJ2-3, the full variable domain is EAGVVQSPRYKIIEKKQPVAFWCNPISGHNTLYWYLQNLGQGPELLIRYENEEAVDDSQLPKDRFSAERLKGVDSTLKIQPAELGDSAVYLCASSLGQGEDTQYFGPGTRLTVL.

CDR3 amino acids: CASSQDRGYSYGYTF. The CDR3 coding sequence is TGCGCCAGCAGCCAAGACAGGGGGTATAGCTATGGCTACACCTTC. The chain recombines TRBV4-3 with TRBJ1-2, with 7 bases fitting TRBD1. Trimming took 0 bases from V and 4 from J; bases not matched to a gene: 5. Germline V gene lookup returns CDR1 LGHNA and CDR2 YSLEER. This CDR3 region has 15 residues.

This clone was observed once. The chain couples TRBV7-2 to TRBJ1-4; D not certain. The CDR3 totals 14 residues. The ends were cut back, 5 bases at V and 0 bases at J, with 7 bases in the middle. The germline V gene encodes CDR1 SGHTA and CDR2 FQGNSA. CDR3 loop: CASSRSATNEKLFF. CDR3 bases: TGTGCCAGCAGCCGTTCTGCAACTAATGAAAAACTGTTTTTT.

The chain employs TRBV10-3 and TRBJ2-3; 7 bases agree with TRBD2. The CDR3 totals 15 residues. Germline lookup yields CDR1 ENHRY and CDR2 SYGVKD. V trimming: 8 bases; J trimming: 1 base; junction bases outside the gene matches: 9. The CDR3 loop is CAIVKRGGGTDTQYF. CDR3 nucleotide sequence: TGTGCCATCGTAAAGAGGGGAGGGGGCACAGATACGCAGTATTTT.

The rearrangement links TRBV2 to TRBJ1-2, with D perhaps matching TRBD1 (6 bases). The CDR3 spans 12 residues. The germline V gene has CDR1 SNHLY and CDR2 FYNNEI. V lost 11 bases and J lost 1, with 11 bases in between. The CDR3 region is CAVRQVNYGYTF. The CDR3 bases are TGTGCCGTCAGACAGGTTAACTATGGCTACACCTTC.

The V call is TRBV6-5, the J call TRBJ2-5, with D possibly TRBD1 on 5 matching bases. V was clipped by 10 bases and J by 0 bases, with 12 bases between them. Looked up from germline, CDR1 is MNHEY and CDR2 is SVGAGI. This CDR3 spans 13 amino acids. This CDR3 reads CATMGQNQETQYF. CDR3 DNA sequence: TGTGCCACCATGGGGCAGAACCAAGAGACCCAGTACTTC.

The CDR3 sequence is CASRSQGTGNTIYF. In DNA form, the CDR3 reads TGTGCCAGCAGATCACAGGGAACTGGAAACACCATATATTTT. This rearrangement joins TRBV28 to TRBJ1-3, with D maybe TRBD1 (6 bases). The CDR3 spans 14 residues. Germline V CDR1 and CDR2: MDHEN, SYDVKM. Trimming took 6 bases from V and 2 from J, leaving 11 bases between them.